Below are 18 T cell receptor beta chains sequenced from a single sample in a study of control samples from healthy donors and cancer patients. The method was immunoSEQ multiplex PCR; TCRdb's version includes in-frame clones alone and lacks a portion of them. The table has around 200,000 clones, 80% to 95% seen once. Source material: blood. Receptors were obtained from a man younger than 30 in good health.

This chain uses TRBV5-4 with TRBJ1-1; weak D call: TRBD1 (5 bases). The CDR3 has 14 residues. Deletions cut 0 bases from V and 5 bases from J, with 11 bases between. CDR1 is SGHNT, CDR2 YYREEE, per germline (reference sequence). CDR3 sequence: CASSLAQEGTEAFF. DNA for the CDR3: TGTGCCAGCAGCTTGGCCCAGGAGGGGACTGAAGCTTTCTTT.

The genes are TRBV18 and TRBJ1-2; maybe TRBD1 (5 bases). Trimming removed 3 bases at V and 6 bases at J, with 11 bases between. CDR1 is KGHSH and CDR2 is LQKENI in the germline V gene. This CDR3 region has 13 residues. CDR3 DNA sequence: TGTGCCAGCTCACCTACAGGAAGGGATGGCTACACCTTC. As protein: CASSPTGRDGYTF.

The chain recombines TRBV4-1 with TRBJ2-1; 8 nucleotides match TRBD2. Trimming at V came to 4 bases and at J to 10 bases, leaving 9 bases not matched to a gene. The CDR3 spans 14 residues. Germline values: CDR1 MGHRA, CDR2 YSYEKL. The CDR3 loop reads CASSLSAGAWEQFF. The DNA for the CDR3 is TGCGCCAGCAGCCTTTCAGCGGGGGCTTGGGAGCAGTTCTTC.

The CDR3 is CAWGQGVSYEQYF. The CDR3 DNA sequence: TGTGCCTGGGGACAGGGCGTCTCCTACGAGCAGTACTTC. V is TRBV30 and J is TRBJ2-7; TRBD1 aligns across 8 bases. The CDR3 extends over 13 amino acids. Germline-derived CDR1 and CDR2 are GTSNPN and SVGIG (reference sequence). J gave up 0 bases and V 5 bases, and 3 bases lay outside the gene matches.

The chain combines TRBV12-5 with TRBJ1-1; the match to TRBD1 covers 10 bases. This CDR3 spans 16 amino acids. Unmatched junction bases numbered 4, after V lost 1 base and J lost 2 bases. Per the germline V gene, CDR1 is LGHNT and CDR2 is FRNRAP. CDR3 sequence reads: CASGLGTGGLNTEAFF. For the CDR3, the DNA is TGTGCTAGTGGTTTGGGGACAGGGGGGCTAAACACTGAAGCTTTCTTT.

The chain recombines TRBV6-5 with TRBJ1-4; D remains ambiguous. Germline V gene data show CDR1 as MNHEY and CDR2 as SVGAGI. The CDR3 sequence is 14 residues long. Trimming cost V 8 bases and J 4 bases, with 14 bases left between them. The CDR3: CASARSGINEKLFF. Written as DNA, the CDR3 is TGTGCCAGCGCCCGCAGCGGGATTAATGAAAAACTGTTTTTT.

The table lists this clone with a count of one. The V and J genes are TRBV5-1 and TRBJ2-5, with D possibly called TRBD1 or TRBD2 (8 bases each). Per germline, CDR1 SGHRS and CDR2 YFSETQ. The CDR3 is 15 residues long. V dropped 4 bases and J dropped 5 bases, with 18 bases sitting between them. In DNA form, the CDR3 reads TGCGCCAGCAGCCCAGGACAGGGCGGGGGGGAGACCCAGTACTTC. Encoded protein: CASSPGQGGGETQYF. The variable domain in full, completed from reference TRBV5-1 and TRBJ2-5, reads KAGVTQTPRYLIKTRGQQVTLSCSPISGHRSVSWYQQTPGQGLQFLFEYFSETQRNKGNFPGRFSGRQFSNSRSEMNVSTLELGDSALYLCASSPGQGGGETQYFGPGTRLLVL.

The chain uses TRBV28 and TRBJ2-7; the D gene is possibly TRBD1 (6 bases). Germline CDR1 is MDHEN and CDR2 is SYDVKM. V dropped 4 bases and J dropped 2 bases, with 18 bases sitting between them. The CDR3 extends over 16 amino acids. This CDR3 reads CASSSPRQGRTYEQYF. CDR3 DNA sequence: TGTGCCAGCAGTTCCCCGCGCCAGGGGCGGACCTACGAGCAGTACTTC.

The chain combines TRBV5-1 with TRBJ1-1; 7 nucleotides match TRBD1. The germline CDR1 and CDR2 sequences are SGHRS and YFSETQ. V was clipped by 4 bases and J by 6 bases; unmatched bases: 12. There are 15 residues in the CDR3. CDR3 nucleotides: TGCGCCAGCAGCGTGAAACAGGGGAGTAACCCTGAAGCTTTCTTT. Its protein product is CASSVKQGSNPEAFF. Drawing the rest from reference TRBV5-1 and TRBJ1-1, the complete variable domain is KAGVTQTPRYLIKTRGQQVTLSCSPISGHRSVSWYQQTPGQGLQFLFEYFSETQRNKGNFPGRFSGRQFSNSRSEMNVSTLELGDSALYLCASSVKQGSNPEAFFGQGTRLTVV.

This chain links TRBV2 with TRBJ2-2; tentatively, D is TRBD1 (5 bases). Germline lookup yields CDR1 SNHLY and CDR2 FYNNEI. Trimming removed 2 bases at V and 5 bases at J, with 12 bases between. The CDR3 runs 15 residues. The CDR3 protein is CASSERQYRTGELFF. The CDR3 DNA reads TGTGCCAGCAGTGAAAGGCAGTACAGGACCGGGGAGCTGTTTTTT. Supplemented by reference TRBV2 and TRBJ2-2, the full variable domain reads EPEVTQTPSHQVTQMGQEVILRCVPISNHLYFYWYRQILGQKVEFLVSFYNNEISEKSEIFDDQFSVERPDGSNFTLKIRSTKLEDSAMYFCASSERQYRTGELFFGEGSRLTVL.

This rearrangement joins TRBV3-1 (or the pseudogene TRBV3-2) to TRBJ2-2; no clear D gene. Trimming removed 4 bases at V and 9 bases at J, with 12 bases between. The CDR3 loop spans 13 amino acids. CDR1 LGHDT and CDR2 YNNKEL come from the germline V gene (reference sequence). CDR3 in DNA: TGTGCCAGCAGCCGGATGCTCAGTCGGGAGCTGTTTTTT. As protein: CASSRMLSRELFF.

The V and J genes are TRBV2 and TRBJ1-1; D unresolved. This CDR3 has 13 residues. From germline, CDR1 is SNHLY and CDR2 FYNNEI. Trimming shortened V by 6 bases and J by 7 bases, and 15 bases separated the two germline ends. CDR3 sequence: CASRPVALGEAFF. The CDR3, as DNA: TGTGCCAGCAGGCCAGTCGCTCTGGGTGAAGCTTTCTTT.

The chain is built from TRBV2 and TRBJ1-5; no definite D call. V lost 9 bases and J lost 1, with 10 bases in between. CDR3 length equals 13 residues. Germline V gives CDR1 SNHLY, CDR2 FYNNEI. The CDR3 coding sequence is TGTGCCAGTACCCGGATAAGCAATCAGCCCCAGCATTTT. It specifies CASTRISNQPQHF.

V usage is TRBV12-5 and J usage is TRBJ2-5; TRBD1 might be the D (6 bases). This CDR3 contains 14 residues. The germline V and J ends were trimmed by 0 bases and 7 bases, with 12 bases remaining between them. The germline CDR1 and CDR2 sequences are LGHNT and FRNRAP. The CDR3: CASGLVAGDGTQYF. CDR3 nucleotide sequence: TGTGCTAGTGGTTTGGTAGCAGGGGACGGGACCCAGTACTTC.

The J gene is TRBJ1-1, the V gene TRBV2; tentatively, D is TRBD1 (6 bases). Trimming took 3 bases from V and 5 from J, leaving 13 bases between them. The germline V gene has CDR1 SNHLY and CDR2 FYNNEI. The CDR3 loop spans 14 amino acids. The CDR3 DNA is TGTGCCAGCAGTGACGGTAGGGGGGGAACTGAAGCTTTCTTT. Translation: CASSDGRGGTEAFF.

As DNA, the CDR3 is TGTGCCAGCTCACGCAATCAGGGGGCAGGCCAGCCCCAGCATTTT. Protein: CASSRNQGAGQPQHF. The V call is TRBV18, the J call TRBJ1-5, with TRBD1 identical over 8 bases. The J segment lost 7 bases and the V segment lost 4 bases, leaving 9 bases of the junction unmatched. Germline assignment: CDR1 KGHSH and CDR2 LQKENI. The CDR3 loop spans 15 amino acids.

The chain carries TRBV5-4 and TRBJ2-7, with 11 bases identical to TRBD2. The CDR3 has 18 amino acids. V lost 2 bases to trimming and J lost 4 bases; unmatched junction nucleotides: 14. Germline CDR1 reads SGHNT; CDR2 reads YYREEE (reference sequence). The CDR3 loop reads CASSFLAGGSSGRYEQYF. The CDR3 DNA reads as TGTGCCAGCAGCTTCCTAGCGGGGGGATCCTCGGGTCGATACGAGCAGTACTTC.

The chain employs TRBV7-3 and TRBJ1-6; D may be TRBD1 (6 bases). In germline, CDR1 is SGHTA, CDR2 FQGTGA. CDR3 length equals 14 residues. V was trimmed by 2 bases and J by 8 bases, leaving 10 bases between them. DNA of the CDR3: TGTGCCAGCAGCTTACTAGGGGGTGATTCACCCCTCCACTTT. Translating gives CASSLLGGDSPLHF.